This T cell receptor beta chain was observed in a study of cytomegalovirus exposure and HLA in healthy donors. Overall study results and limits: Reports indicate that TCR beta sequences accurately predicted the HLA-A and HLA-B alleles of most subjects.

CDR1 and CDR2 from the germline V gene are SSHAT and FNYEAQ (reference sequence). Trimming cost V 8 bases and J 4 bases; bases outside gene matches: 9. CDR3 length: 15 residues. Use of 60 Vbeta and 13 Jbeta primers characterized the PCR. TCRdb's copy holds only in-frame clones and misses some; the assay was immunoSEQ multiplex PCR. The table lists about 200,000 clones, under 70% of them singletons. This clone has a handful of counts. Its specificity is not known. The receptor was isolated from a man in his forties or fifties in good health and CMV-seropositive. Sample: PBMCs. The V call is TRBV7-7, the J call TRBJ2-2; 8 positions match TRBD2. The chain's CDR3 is CASAREGGSTGELFF. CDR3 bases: TGTGCCAGCGCACGGGAGGGGGGAAGCACCGGGGAGCTGTTTTTT.